This T cell receptor (beta chain) comes out of a study of blood T cell repertoires in COVID-19. Overall study context: Specimens from acute and convalescent COVID-19 originated in the United States, Italy and Spain. PBMCs, B-cell-depleted T cells, or T cells provided the cDNA or gDNA that made up the material.

CDR1 is MNHEY, CDR2 SVGAGI, per germline. J gave up 2 bases and V 6 bases, and 4 bases lay outside the gene matches. The CDR3 covers 15 residues. Per the original methods: Amplification of reference gene primers was used by the study to estimate nucleated cell counts. Sequencing used immunoSEQ multiplex PCR; TCRdb keeps in-frame clones, though not all of them. V and J calls and clone size come straight from that table; D and trimming were deduced from the DNA. The table has roughly 400,000 clones, approximately 85% seen once. The TCR comes from a woman aged 40 to 49 with acute COVID-19. The V call is TRBV6-5, the J call TRBJ1-1; 12 bases fit TRBD1. The sequencing sample was made of PBMCs or T cells enriched from blood (not recorded which). The chain's CDR3 is CASSTGTGGNTEAFF. CDR3 DNA: TGTGCCAGCAGCACAGGGACAGGGGGCAACACTGAAGCTTTCTTT.